Listed below are T cell receptor beta chains from one sample, sequenced in a study of T cell responses to AZD1222 COVID-19 vaccine. The data were produced by immunoSEQ multiplex PCR, yet TCRdb's version contains in-frame clones alone and is incomplete. The table shows 130,000 to 150,000 clones, with around 83% occurring only once. The sample here was peripheral blood, taken on day 0 of MenACWY control vaccination. Receptor source: an adult in good health. Both conserved end residues are part of each CDR3. Each record gives: clone size, V gene, J gene, CDR3 protein. Part of the rows lack a size; the others show once, few, many or a class for expanded clones.

abundance: -
v_gene: TRBV6-5
j_gene: TRBJ2-3
CDR3aa: CASSYSTWTDTQYF

abundance: few
v_gene: TRBV2
j_gene: TRBJ1-5
CDR3aa: CAISRGLGQPQHF

abundance: -
v_gene: TRBV29-1
j_gene: TRBJ2-5
CDR3aa: CSVLGTSGGKEETQYF

abundance: -
v_gene: TRBV29-1
j_gene: TRBJ2-1
CDR3aa: CSASQGGGYSYNEQFF

abundance: -
v_gene: TRBV2
j_gene: TRBJ1-6
CDR3aa: CASKDISGSPLHF

abundance: -
v_gene: TRBV10-3
j_gene: TRBJ1-2
CDR3aa: CAISETYRSPLGYTF

abundance: -
v_gene: TRBV6-5
j_gene: TRBJ1-5
CDR3aa: CASRPVAAGNQPQHF

abundance: -
v_gene: TRBV7-3
j_gene: TRBJ2-3
CDR3aa: CASSLEGTSGEDDTQYF

abundance: few
v_gene: TRBV27
j_gene: TRBJ1-6
CDR3aa: CASSLLSGSSYNSPLHF

abundance: -
v_gene: TRBV5-1
j_gene: TRBJ2-6
CDR3aa: CASSLAYAPRGSGANVLTF

abundance: -
v_gene: TRBV7-9
j_gene: TRBJ1-1
CDR3aa: CASSLAEGWNTEAFF

abundance: -
v_gene: TRBV3-1/TRBV3-2
j_gene: TRBJ2-1
CDR3aa: CASSLSPGGNEQFF

abundance: once
v_gene: TRBV4-1
j_gene: TRBJ1-2
CDR3aa: CASSQGAGAGYGYTF

abundance: -
v_gene: TRBV5-1
j_gene: TRBJ1-6
CDR3aa: CASSLATGSNSPLHF

abundance: once
v_gene: TRBV21-1
j_gene: TRBJ2-7
CDR3aa: CASSNRLRVGPYYEQYF

abundance: few
v_gene: TRBV28
j_gene: TRBJ1-2
CDR3aa: CASSQGFGYTF

abundance: -
v_gene: TRBV15
j_gene: TRBJ2-7
CDR3aa: CATSRDYGPAGEQYF

abundance: -
v_gene: TRBV4-1
j_gene: TRBJ1-6
CDR3aa: CASSQVLGTGDNSPLHF

abundance: -
v_gene: TRBV9
j_gene: TRBJ2-5
CDR3aa: CASSFNLGETQYF

abundance: -
v_gene: TRBV10-3
j_gene: TRBJ2-1
CDR3aa: CAISERLAGARSSYNEQFF

abundance: once
v_gene: TRBV19
j_gene: TRBJ2-1
CDR3aa: CASSSPGKNEQFF

abundance: few
v_gene: TRBV19
j_gene: TRBJ1-2
CDR3aa: CASSIDGGEGGSHYYGYTF

abundance: -
v_gene: TRBV7-2
j_gene: TRBJ1-1
CDR3aa: CASKLNTEAFF

abundance: -
v_gene: TRBV5-8
j_gene: TRBJ2-7
CDR3aa: CASSLGRYEQYF

abundance: -
v_gene: TRBV5-1
j_gene: TRBJ2-5
CDR3aa: CASTWAREQETQYF

abundance: once
v_gene: TRBV24-1
j_gene: TRBJ2-1
CDR3aa: CATSDLGGEQFF

abundance: once
v_gene: TRBV19
j_gene: TRBJ1-5
CDR3aa: CASSIEGAGPQHF

abundance: -
v_gene: TRBV19
j_gene: TRBJ1-5
CDR3aa: CASSVLDQPQHF

abundance: once
v_gene: TRBV7-3
j_gene: TRBJ2-3
CDR3aa: CASSLTSSTSGGARTDTQYF

abundance: -
v_gene: TRBV10-1
j_gene: TRBJ1-6
CDR3aa: CASSESSYNSPLHF

abundance: -
v_gene: TRBV11-2
j_gene: TRBJ2-7
CDR3aa: CASSLAGGPTEQYF

abundance: -
v_gene: TRBV6-5
j_gene: TRBJ1-1
CDR3aa: CASSGDRGEAFF

abundance: once
v_gene: TRBV29-1
j_gene: TRBJ2-7
CDR3aa: CSVEGAGSSYEQYF

abundance: -
v_gene: TRBV18
j_gene: TRBJ1-4
CDR3aa: CASSLGVTNEKLFF

abundance: -
v_gene: TRBV18
j_gene: TRBJ1-1
CDR3aa: CASSPQRDTEAFF

abundance: -
v_gene: TRBV29-1
j_gene: TRBJ2-4
CDR3aa: CSVEDAGAGNIQYF

abundance: few
v_gene: TRBV5-1
j_gene: TRBJ2-2
CDR3aa: CASSLSTANTGELFF

abundance: -
v_gene: TRBV2
j_gene: TRBJ2-3
CDR3aa: CASNPRGTDTQYF

abundance: -
v_gene: TRBV19
j_gene: TRBJ2-2
CDR3aa: CASSIGLAGGELFF

abundance: few
v_gene: TRBV7-9
j_gene: TRBJ1-3
CDR3aa: CASSLARTTGNTIYF

abundance: few
v_gene: TRBV11-2
j_gene: TRBJ2-1
CDR3aa: CASSPTNRAGNEQFF

abundance: -
v_gene: TRBV19
j_gene: TRBJ1-5
CDR3aa: CASSINRDSRYQPQHF

abundance: -
v_gene: TRBV18
j_gene: TRBJ1-2
CDR3aa: CASSSLDRGRGSYGYTF

abundance: -
v_gene: TRBV7-3
j_gene: TRBJ2-3
CDR3aa: CASSTLGLTDTQYF

abundance: -
v_gene: TRBV2
j_gene: TRBJ1-1
CDR3aa: CASSGPGGQGKTEAFF

abundance: -
v_gene: TRBV5-1
j_gene: TRBJ2-2
CDR3aa: CASRSGGTGELFF

abundance: -
v_gene: TRBV5-8
j_gene: TRBJ1-5
CDR3aa: CASSLGDRFYQPQHF

abundance: -
v_gene: TRBV14
j_gene: TRBJ1-1
CDR3aa: CASSQDPTYYTEAFF

abundance: -
v_gene: TRBV5-1
j_gene: TRBJ2-1
CDR3aa: CASSLGRGGGAGGEQFF